The 23 T cell receptor beta chains in this list originate from one sample, sequenced in a study of control samples from healthy donors and cancer patients. TCRdb's table, derived via immunoSEQ multiplex PCR, lists solely in-frame clones and lacks some. The sample holds about 150,000 clones, about 93% seen once. The sequenced sample was blood. The receptor set was obtained from a man over 45 in good health.

This chain uses TRBV5-1 with TRBJ1-4; a possible D gene is TRBD1 (6 bases). The CDR3 is 15 amino acids. Germline V gene data show CDR1 as SGHRS and CDR2 as YFSETQ. V lost 4 bases, J lost 4 bases, and 14 bases lay in between. The CDR3 spells CASSTGARINEKLFF. The CDR3 nucleotides read TGCGCCAGCAGCACGGGGGCGCGGATTAATGAAAAACTGTTTTTT.

This sequence joins TRBV5-1 and TRBJ1-4; a weak D match, TRBD1 (5 bases). V was cut by 3 bases and J by 8 bases, with 17 bases left in between. The CDR3 has 15 residues. Germline values: CDR1 SGHRS, CDR2 YFSETQ. The CDR3 region is CASSSRTGTGEKLFF. In nucleotides, the CDR3 is TGCGCCAGCAGCTCCAGGACCGGGACCGGAGAAAAACTGTTTTTT.

This chain joins TRBV2 and TRBJ2-5; 10 positions match TRBD2. This CDR3 contains 15 residues. In germline, CDR1 is SNHLY, CDR2 FYNNEI. J lost 4 bases, V lost 3 bases, and 5 bases had no gene match. CDR3 sequence reads: CASSELAGVRETQYF. The CDR3 DNA sequence: TGTGCCAGCAGTGAGCTAGCGGGAGTTAGAGAGACCCAGTACTTC.

The chain has TRBV29-1 and TRBJ1-3, with D possibly TRBD1 on 6 matching bases. The length of the CDR3 is 14 residues. In germline, CDR1 is SQVTM, CDR2 ANQGSEA. The CDR3 is CRGGGGSSGNTIYF. Here the CDR3 DNA reads TGCCGCGGGGGCGGGGGCAGCTCTGGAAACACCATATATTTT.

This clone is a singleton in its sample. The V gene is TRBV20-1, the J gene TRBJ2-2; TRBD2 matches 7 bases. CDR1 and CDR2 (germline): DFQATT, SNEGSKA (reference sequence). V shed 3 bases, J shed 4 bases, and the junction held 8 bases outside the gene matches. This CDR3 region has 15 residues. In DNA form, the CDR3 reads TGCAGTGCTAGTTTCCGGACTAGAAGCACCGGGGAGCTGTTTTTT. Amino acids: CSASFRTRSTGELFF.

This clone has only a few counts. The chain has TRBV2 and TRBJ1-6; TRBD1 might be the D (5 bases). The CDR3 runs 14 residues. The V end was cut by 8 bases, the J end by 5 bases, with 13 bases between. Germline V gene data show CDR1 as SNHLY and CDR2 as FYNNEI. For the CDR3, the DNA is TGTGCCAGCGGGGTCGGGGCCGATAATTCACCCCTCCACTTT. This sequence encodes CASGVGADNSPLHF.

The chain joins TRBV2 to TRBJ1-5, with unresolved D. Germline V gene sequence: CDR1 SNHLY, CDR2 FYNNEI. The CDR3 runs 14 residues. Trimming took off 3 bases at V and 6 bases at J, with 12 bases between the two ends. The CDR3 sequence is CASSDVGGAQPQHF. The CDR3, as DNA: TGTGCCAGCAGTGATGTAGGAGGCGCTCAGCCCCAGCATTTT.

This rearrangement joins TRBV3-1 (or the pseudogene TRBV3-2) to TRBJ1-2, with 7 nucleotides matching TRBD1. Germline CDR1 is LGHDT and CDR2 is YNNKEL (reference sequence). V gave up 4 bases and J gave up 2 bases; unmatched junction bases: 7. CDR3 length equals 15 residues. The CDR3, as DNA: TGTGCCAGCAGCCCCAGACAGGGACTGAACTATGGCTACACCTTC. The encoded protein is CASSPRQGLNYGYTF.

This sequence joins TRBV6-6 and TRBJ1-6; no reliable D call. CDR1 MNHNY and CDR2 SVGAGI come from the germline V gene (reference sequence). The germline V and J ends were trimmed by 2 bases and 7 bases, with 9 bases remaining between them. This CDR3 spans 14 amino acids. CDR3 sequence: CASSYGLLNSPLHF. The CDR3, as DNA: TGTGCCAGCAGTTACGGGCTCTTAAATTCACCCCTCCACTTT.

The genes are TRBV30 and TRBJ2-1; D unclear. Per germline, CDR1 GTSNPN and CDR2 SVGIG (reference sequence). The CDR3 extends over 14 amino acids. The V end was cut by 2 bases, the J end by 0 bases, with 8 bases between. CDR3: CAWSWASSYNEQFF. CDR3 nucleotides: TGTGCCTGGAGTTGGGCTAGCTCCTACAATGAGCAGTTCTTC.

The gene calls are TRBV4-2 and TRBJ1-6, with D unresolved. The CDR3 has 14 residues. V shed 6 bases and J shed 5 bases, with 11 bases lying between them. Germline CDR1 reads LGHNA; CDR2 reads YNFKEQ. This CDR3 is CASSPSLDNSPLHF. CDR3 bases: TGTGCCAGCAGTCCTAGCTTAGATAATTCACCCCTCCACTTT.

A few counts support this clone. The chain has TRBV3-1 (or the pseudogene TRBV3-2) and TRBJ2-7, with 7 bases that match TRBD1. The V and J ends lost 0 bases and 3 bases, in that order; junction bases with no gene match: 5. Germline CDR1 reads LGHDT; CDR2 reads YNNKEL (reference sequence). This CDR3 has 15 residues. In DNA form, the CDR3 reads TGTGCCAGCAGCCAAGAATGGACAGGTCGCTACGAGCAGTACTTC. Encoded protein: CASSQEWTGRYEQYF.

The chain has TRBV30 and TRBJ1-1, with unresolved D. CDR1 is GTSNPN and CDR2 is SVGIG in the germline V gene (reference sequence). The CDR3 runs to 14 residues. V was shortened by 0 bases and J by 1 base, with 9 bases between the two germline ends. CDR3 region: CAWSVDRRNTEAFF. The DNA of the CDR3 is TGTGCCTGGAGTGTCGATCGCCGGAACACTGAAGCTTTCTTT.

The genes are TRBV18 and TRBJ1-2; no clear D gene. The V and J ends lost 0 bases and 7 bases respectively, with 6 bases between them. The CDR3 sequence is 12 residues long. Germline V gene sequence: CDR1 KGHSH, CDR2 LQKENI. The CDR3 spells CASSPPGSGYTF. The CDR3 DNA reads as TGTGCCAGCTCACCACCAGGGTCTGGCTACACCTTC.

A word on this clone: This CDR3 is also generated by other DNA sequences in the sample. Here the CDR3 DNA reads TGTGCCAGCAGCCAAGGCAATGAGCAGTTCTTC. Protein sequence: CASSQGNEQFF. The chain links TRBV14 to TRBJ2-1; D is unclear. CDR1 and CDR2 (germline): SGHDN, FVKESK. The CDR3 contains 11 residues. V was shortened by 1 base and J by 6 bases, with 1 base between the two germline ends. The variable domain in full, completed from reference TRBV14 and TRBJ2-1, reads EAGVTQFPSHSVIEKGQTVTLRCDPISGHDNLYWYRRVMGKEIKFLLHFVKESKQDESGMPNNRFLAERTGGTYSTLKVQPAELEDSGVYFCASSQGNEQFFGPGTRLTVL.

J is TRBJ1-1 and V is TRBV27; D is possibly TRBD1 (6 bases). This CDR3 is built from 14 residues. Deletions cut 8 bases from V and 4 bases from J, with 17 bases between. CDR1 and CDR2 (germline): MNHEY, SMNVEV (reference sequence). CDR3 protein: CASQPGGAFTEAFF. CDR3 DNA sequence: TGTGCCAGCCAACCGGGGGGGGCCTTCACTGAAGCTTTCTTT.

V and J are TRBV4-1 and TRBJ2-7; unclear D gene. The ends were cut back, 0 bases at V and 6 bases at J, with 6 bases in the middle. CDR1 is MGHRA, CDR2 YSYEKL, per germline. The CDR3 extends over 12 amino acids. CDR3 DNA sequence: TGCGCCAGCAGCCAAGAAGGTGTCGAGCAGTACTTC. As protein: CASSQEGVEQYF.

The chain uses TRBV7-9 and TRBJ2-5; D perhaps matches TRBD1 (6 bases). CDR3 length: 14 amino acids. V was clipped by 4 bases and J by 0 bases, with 9 bases between them. Per germline, CDR1 SEHNR and CDR2 FQNEAQ (reference sequence). CDR3 sequence reads: CASSSGAYQETQYF. CDR3 bases: TGTGCCAGCAGCTCAGGGGCTTACCAAGAGACCCAGTACTTC.

V is TRBV3-1 (or the pseudogene TRBV3-2) and J is TRBJ1-1, with no clear D. CDR3 length equals 13 residues. CDR1 is LGHDT, CDR2 YNNKEL, per germline (reference sequence). V lost 2 bases to trimming and J lost 10 bases, with 14 bases between them. In DNA, the CDR3 is TGTGCCAGCAGCCAAAACATCCAAGTGGCAGCTTTCTTT. Its protein is CASSQNIQVAAFF.

The chain recombines TRBV4-2 with TRBJ2-5; D gene uncertain. The CDR3 sequence is 15 residues long. Germline CDR1 reads LGHNA; CDR2 reads YNFKEQ. Trimming took off 2 bases at V and 4 bases at J, with 14 bases between the two ends. The CDR3 DNA reads as TGTGCCAGCAGCCAAACGGGCCTCCAGGTAGAGACCCAGTACTTC. Protein sequence: CASSQTGLQVETQYF.

This chain links TRBV5-6 with TRBJ2-4, with D maybe TRBD2 (5 bases). Germline assignment: CDR1 SGHDT and CDR2 YYEEEE. The CDR3 covers 19 residues. Trimming stripped 1 base from V and 0 bases from J, with 20 bases between. DNA for the CDR3: TGTGCCAGCAGCTTGTCGGGGTCCCAGGCCTGGATAGCCAAAAACATTCAGTACTTC. Its translation is CASSLSGSQAWIAKNIQYF.

The chain carries TRBV4-2 and TRBJ2-1; 7 positions match TRBD2. V shed 4 bases, J shed 5 bases, and the junction held 8 bases outside the gene matches. CDR1 and CDR2 from the germline V gene are LGHNA and YNFKEQ. There are 15 residues in the CDR3. CDR3 DNA: TGTGCCAGCAGCCCGGGTGTAGCGGGTGACAATGAGCAGTTCTTC. Its translation is CASSPGVAGDNEQFF.

This clone was seen more than once but under ten times. This sequence joins TRBV6-2 or TRBV6-3 and TRBJ2-2, with D possibly being TRBD2 (6 bases). V lost 2 bases and J 6 bases, leaving 13 bases between the germline ends. This CDR3 comprises 15 residues. Germline CDR1 reads MNHEY; CDR2 reads SVGEGT. The CDR3 bases are TGTGCCAGCAGTTACCGGGGGAGGAGATCCGGGGAGCTGTTTTTT. Translated: CASSYRGRRSGELFF.